This section outlines one T cell receptor (beta chain) sequence together with its context. Each cDNA molecule carried a unique molecular identifier. MiXCR, applied by TCRdb to the 5' RACE reads, yields one record per CDR3 protein. The profile shows around 30,000 distinct CDR3 sequences, 4.5% to 7% of them singletons. This entry comes from a study of early T cells in non-severe SARS-CoV-2 infection. The CDR3 has 16 residues. Trimming stripped 5 bases from V and 6 bases from J, with 23 bases between. The V gene's germline CDR1 is SEHNR and CDR2 FQNEAQ (reference sequence). The chain links TRBV7-9 to TRBJ2-7, with TRBD1 as a possible D gene (5 bases). This clonotype was sampled from an adult who was a healthcare worker with PCR-confirmed SARS-CoV-2 infection or an uninfected control (not recorded which). The sample taken for sequencing was whole blood. The CDR3 coding sequence is TGTGCCAGCAGCGCCCCCCAGGGAATCGACACTCTCGAGCAGTACTTC. It yields the protein CASSAPQGIDTLEQYF.